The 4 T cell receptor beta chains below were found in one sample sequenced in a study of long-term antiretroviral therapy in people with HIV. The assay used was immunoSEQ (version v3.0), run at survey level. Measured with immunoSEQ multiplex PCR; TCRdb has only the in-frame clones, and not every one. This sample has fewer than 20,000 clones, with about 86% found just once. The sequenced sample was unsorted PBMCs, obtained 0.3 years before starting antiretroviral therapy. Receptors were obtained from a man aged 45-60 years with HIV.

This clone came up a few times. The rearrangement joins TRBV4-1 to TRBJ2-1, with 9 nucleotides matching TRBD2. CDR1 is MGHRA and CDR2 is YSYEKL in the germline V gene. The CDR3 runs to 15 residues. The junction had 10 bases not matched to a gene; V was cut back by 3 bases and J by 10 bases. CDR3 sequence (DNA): TGCGCCAGCAGCCAGAGGCGGGGGGGCCTTCGGGAGCAGTTCTTC. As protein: CASSQRRGGLREQFF.

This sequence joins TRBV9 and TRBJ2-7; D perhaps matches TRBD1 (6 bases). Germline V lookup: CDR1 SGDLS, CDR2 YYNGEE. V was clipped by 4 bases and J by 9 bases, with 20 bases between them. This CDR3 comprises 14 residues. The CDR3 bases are TGTGCCAGCAGCCCCTGGGGGACACAACCACGGCAGTACTTC. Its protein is CASSPWGTQPRQYF.

CDR3 nucleotide sequence: TGTGCCAGTAGTTTTAGCGGGAGTCTCAACGAGCAGTACTTC. Encoded protein: CASSFSGSLNEQYF. The J gene is TRBJ2-7, the V gene TRBV19; 9 nucleotides agree with TRBD2. With 5 bases clipped from V and 5 bases from J, the junction kept 7 bases outside the gene matches. This CDR3 spans 14 amino acids. From germline, CDR1 is LNHDA and CDR2 SQIVND (reference sequence).

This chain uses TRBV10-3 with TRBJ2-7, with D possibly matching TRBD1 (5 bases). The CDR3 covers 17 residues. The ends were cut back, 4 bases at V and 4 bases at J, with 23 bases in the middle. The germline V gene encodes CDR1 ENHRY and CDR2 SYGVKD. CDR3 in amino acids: CAISGGSARAQVYEQYF. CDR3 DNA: TGTGCCATCAGTGGGGGCTCGGCTCGGGCCCAAGTATACGAGCAGTACTTC.